Described below is a single T cell receptor (beta chain) sequence and its context. Its antigen is as yet unknown. This sample is part of a study of CD4+ T cells in melanoma. Overall study findings and caveats: Diverse differentiation states were reported for melanoma neoantigen-specific CD4+ T cells.

V dropped 6 bases and J dropped 1; count of bases not matched to a gene: 8. The CDR3 runs to 16 residues. Germline assignment: CDR1 MNHEY and CDR2 SMNVEV (reference sequence). Assay: immunoSEQ multiplex PCR; the TCRdb copy retains only in-frame clones and omits some. The table shows around 100,000 clones, with approximately 92% occurring only once. The sequencing input was peripheral blood. This chain uses TRBV27 with TRBJ1-4; 7 nucleotides agree with TRBD1. The clonotype was recovered from a human donor with melanoma. The CDR3 DNA reads as TGTGCCAGCAGCCCCAAATACAGGGGAACTAATGAAAAACTGTTTTTT. Residues: CASSPKYRGTNEKLFF.